The subject of this entry is one T cell receptor beta chain. Its antigen is currently unknown. The library was made from cDNA and included unique molecular identifiers. From approximately 0.95 to 9.8 million T cells, 400,000 to 600,000 cDNA molecules were obtained. From the PCR reads, TCRdb called clonotypes with MiXCR, one entry per CDR3 protein. The sample includes a few hundred thousand distinct CDR3 sequences, 36% of them seen just once. The data are from a study of post-analysis software for immune sequencing data. Turning to the study itself: Relapsing-remitting, secondary progressive and progressive-relapsing forms made up the multiple sclerosis disease courses. Overall study findings and caveats: Batch-mates among the samples co-clustered strongly by F measure. Normalized Chao1 diversity in multiple sclerosis patients fell significantly below that of controls. Patients used a few TRBV segments, including TRBV5-6, TRBV5-1 and TRBV20-1, more often than controls.

The germline V and J ends were trimmed by 3 bases and 1 base, with 7 bases remaining between them. This CDR3 spans 14 amino acids. Germline assignment: CDR1 DFQATT and CDR2 SNEGSKA (reference sequence). The sequence derives from a girl aged 10 to 17 with multiple sclerosis. Sequencing used blood. This rearrangement joins TRBV20-1 to TRBJ2-6; perhaps TRBD1 as D (5 bases). The CDR3 DNA follows: TGCAGTGCTAGGGCAGGGTCTGGGGCCAACGTCCTGACTTTC. Translated, it gives CSARAGSGANVLTF.